This TCR beta chain originates from a study of blood T cell repertoires in COVID-19. Study-wide background: Both acute and convalescent COVID-19 samples were obtained from the United States, Italy and Spain. T cells, B-cell-depleted T cells, or PBMCs supplied cDNA or gDNA.

Original handling: Estimation of nucleated cell counts relied on the amplification of reference gene primers. Sequencing was performed with immunoSEQ multiplex PCR; in TCRdb, only in-frame clones are kept and a portion is missing. The V and J calls and the clone size are those of that table, but D and trimming were determined from the DNA. This sample has around 200,000 clones; under 80% occur once, and the top ten carry around an eighth. The CDR3 is made up of 15 amino acids. CDR1 is MNHEY and CDR2 is SVGAGI in the germline V gene. V dropped 5 bases and J dropped 1; count of bases not matched to a gene: 5.

The chain carries TRBV6-5 and TRBJ2-3, with 8 nucleotides matching TRBD2. The sample was peripheral blood. The sequence was obtained from a man between 45 and 60 years old who had recovered from COVID-19. The chain's CDR3 is CASSSQAGGTDTQYF. For the CDR3, the DNA is TGTGCCAGCAGTAGCCAAGCGGGAGGCACAGATACGCAGTATTTT.